The 23 T cell receptor beta chains reported below all come from one sample, sequenced in a study of cytomegalovirus exposure and HLA in healthy donors. The study ran its PCR with 60 Vbeta and 13 Jbeta primers. The repertoire was sequenced with immunoSEQ multiplex PCR; TCRdb's copy has only in-frame clones and lacks some. The table lists over 130,000 clones, approximately 91% of them singletons. Sequencing used PBMCs. All receptors derive from a woman aged 40 to 50 in good health and CMV-seronegative.

The gene calls are TRBV7-6 and TRBJ2-7; D is unresolved. V lost 2 bases to trimming and J lost 4 bases, with 12 bases between them. The CDR3 has 14 residues. Germline V gives CDR1 SGHVS, CDR2 FNYEAQ. The chain's CDR3 is CASSLTRVPYEQYF. CDR3 in DNA: TGTGCCAGCAGCTTAACCCGGGTTCCTTACGAGCAGTACTTC.

The chain links TRBV29-1 to TRBJ1-1; D not certain. Trimming stripped 3 bases from V and 8 bases from J, with 10 bases between. This CDR3 has 11 residues. Germline CDR1 and CDR2: SQVTM and ANQGSEA. CDR3 in DNA: TGCAGCGTTGAGCTTCCGGGGGAAGCTTTCTTT. It codes for CSVELPGEAFF.

This clone was observed a handful of times. The gene calls are TRBV7-9 and TRBJ2-7, with 9 nucleotides matching TRBD2. J lost 2 bases, V lost 5 bases, and 7 bases had no gene match. The CDR3 sequence is 15 residues long. Germline-derived CDR1 and CDR2 are SEHNR and FQNEAQ (reference sequence). The DNA of the CDR3 is TGTGCCAGCAGCCAACCGGGACTAGCAGCCTACGAGCAGTACTTC. Translated, it gives CASSQPGLAAYEQYF. Using reference TRBV7-9 and TRBJ2-7 for the parts outside the CDR3, the full variable domain is DTGVSQNPRHKITKRGQNVTFRCDPISEHNRLYWYRQTLGQGPEFLTYFQNEAQLEKSRLLSDRFSAERPKGSFSTLEIQRTEQGDSAMYLCASSQPGLAAYEQYFGPGTRLTVT.

V gene TRBV5-1 combines with J gene TRBJ1-2; 10 bases are a match to TRBD1. Trimming cost V 6 bases and J 7 bases; bases outside gene matches: 9. Germline CDR1 reads SGHRS; CDR2 reads YFSETQ. This CDR3 spans 14 amino acids. CDR3 sequence: CASTPDRGQAGYTF. As DNA, the CDR3 is TGCGCCAGCACCCCAGACAGGGGGCAAGCTGGCTACACCTTC. The full variable domain, its missing parts supplied by reference TRBV5-1 and TRBJ1-2, is KAGVTQTPRYLIKTRGQQVTLSCSPISGHRSVSWYQQTPGQGLQFLFEYFSETQRNKGNFPGRFSGRQFSNSRSEMNVSTLELGDSALYLCASTPDRGQAGYTFGSGTRLTVV.

V and J are TRBV9 and TRBJ1-4; D gene uncertain. From germline, CDR1 is SGDLS and CDR2 YYNGEE. This CDR3 region has 15 residues. Trimming pared 2 bases from V and 7 bases from J, leaving 15 bases between. CDR3 sequence (DNA): TGTGCCAGCAGCGTTCGAGCCGGGTTTGGTGAAAAACTGTTTTTT. Its translation: CASSVRAGFGEKLFF.

V and J are TRBV6-4 and TRBJ1-1; D is possibly TRBD1 (6 bases). CDR1 MRHNA and CDR2 SNTAGT come from the germline V gene. V was shortened by 2 bases and J by 6 bases, with 10 bases between the two germline ends. The CDR3 is 13 residues long. CDR3 loop: CASSDQQGSEAFF. The CDR3 DNA is TGTGCCAGCAGTGACCAACAGGGTTCTGAAGCTTTCTTT.

The J gene is TRBJ2-1, the V gene TRBV10-3, with 9 bases aligning to TRBD1. This CDR3 has 14 amino acids. Germline loops: CDR1 ENHRY, CDR2 SYGVKD. Trimming took 4 bases from V and 3 from J; bases not matched to a gene: 1. The CDR3 here is CAISGGQGYNEQFF. The CDR3, as DNA: TGTGCCATCAGTGGGGGACAGGGCTACAATGAGCAGTTCTTC.

The chain combines TRBV7-9 with TRBJ2-1, with TRBD1 identical over 7 bases. This CDR3 has 14 amino acids. Germline trimming cut 4 bases from V and 8 bases from J; bases unmatched to any gene: 8. From germline, CDR1 is SEHNR and CDR2 FQNEAQ (reference sequence). CDR3 region: CASSSRRDSDEQFF. The CDR3 DNA sequence: TGTGCCAGCAGCTCCCGCCGGGACAGTGATGAGCAGTTCTTC.

The chain recombines TRBV7-3 with TRBJ1-2, with D possibly matching TRBD1 (6 bases). Germline V gene lookup returns CDR1 SGHTA and CDR2 FQGTGA. V shed 4 bases and J shed 6 bases, with 9 bases lying between them. The CDR3 has 12 amino acids. CDR3 in amino acids: CASSSYRDGYTF. CDR3 sequence (DNA): TGTGCCAGCAGCTCGTACAGGGATGGCTACACCTTC.

This clone turned up a few times. This sequence joins TRBV4-3 and TRBJ2-7; TRBD1 is a possible D gene (6 bases). Germline lookup yields CDR1 LGHNA and CDR2 YSLEER. This CDR3 contains 15 residues. V lost 1 base and J 1 base, leaving 11 bases between the germline ends. The CDR3 sequence: CASSQAKTGSYEQYF. Written as DNA, the CDR3 is TGCGCCAGCAGCCAAGCGAAAACAGGGTCCTACGAGCAGTACTTC.

The chain couples TRBV5-1 to TRBJ1-1; TRBD1 matches 9 bases. With 4 bases clipped from V and 1 base from J, the junction kept 5 bases outside the gene matches. This CDR3 is built from 15 residues. CDR1 is SGHRS and CDR2 is YFSETQ in the germline V gene. The CDR3: CASSIQGAGNTEAFF. The CDR3 region has the DNA TGCGCCAGCAGCATACAGGGGGCAGGGAACACTGAAGCTTTCTTT.

The rearrangement joins TRBV5-1 to TRBJ2-7, with 8 bases matching TRBD1. CDR1 SGHRS and CDR2 YFSETQ come from the germline V gene. Trimming took 0 bases from V and 4 from J; bases not matched to a gene: 9. This CDR3 is 16 amino acids long. CDR3 bases: TGCGCCAGCAGCTTGGCCGGGACAGGAGTGACATACGAGCAGTACTTC. Its translation: CASSLAGTGVTYEQYF.

The chain employs TRBV5-1 and TRBJ2-7; a possible D gene is TRBD1 (6 bases). V lost 4 bases to trimming and J lost 3 bases, with 11 bases between them. The CDR3 runs to 13 residues. Per the germline V gene, CDR1 is SGHRS and CDR2 is YFSETQ. CDR3 in amino acids: CASSLQGNYEQYF. CDR3 coding DNA: TGCGCCAGCAGCCTCCAGGGGAACTACGAGCAGTACTTC.

In this sample, this clone turned up once. This specimen includes other DNA sequences encoding the same CDR3. The chain uses TRBV29-1 and TRBJ1-2; D is uncertain. V lost 4 bases and J 4 bases, leaving 16 bases between the germline ends. The CDR3 length is 14 residues. Germline V gene data show CDR1 as SQVTM and CDR2 as ANQGSEA. The CDR3 DNA sequence: TGCAGCGTTGCACCAGAGGCCCCCGTCTATGGCTACACCTTC. This gives the protein CSVAPEAPVYGYTF.

The rearrangement joins TRBV7-2 to TRBJ2-5; 14 bases align to TRBD2. The CDR3 runs to 16 residues. V lost 1 base, J lost 7 bases, and 5 bases stayed unmatched. Per germline, CDR1 SGHTA and CDR2 FQGNSA. CDR3 in DNA: TGTGCCAGCAGCTTAGTATGGGGGACTAGCGGGAGGACCCAGTACTTC. Its translation: CASSLVWGTSGRTQYF.

The chain joins TRBV29-1 to TRBJ1-2; 7 bases map to TRBD1. The CDR3 spans 12 residues. Germline loops: CDR1 SQVTM, CDR2 ANQGSEA. V lost 4 bases, J lost 6 bases, and 5 bases stayed unmatched. The CDR3: CSVATGQDGYTF. As DNA, the CDR3 is TGCAGCGTTGCGACAGGGCAGGATGGCTACACCTTC.

Turning to this clone: At one end the junction does not follow the germline gene, possibly because of a read error. Other nucleotide sequences from this sample produce the same CDR3. The chain carries TRBV9 and TRBJ2-7, with 8 bases matching TRBD1. Germline V gene lookup returns CDR1 SGDLS and CDR2 YYNGEE. This CDR3 spans 16 amino acids. Here the CDR3 reads CASYGAGGFDTYEQYF. CDR3 in DNA: TGTGCCAGCTATGGGGCAGGGGGCTTCGACACCTACGAGCAATACTTC.

Note on this clone: The identical CDR3 is also encoded by other nucleotide sequences in the sample. The V gene is TRBV6-5, the J gene TRBJ2-2, with 7 positions matching TRBD1. This CDR3 spans 14 amino acids. The J segment lost 5 bases and the V segment lost 4 bases, leaving 4 bases of the junction unmatched. Germline V gene sequence: CDR1 MNHEY, CDR2 SVGAGI. The CDR3 sequence: CASSSSGGTGELFF. For the CDR3, the DNA is TGTGCCAGCAGTTCGTCAGGGGGAACCGGGGAGCTGTTTTTT.

The chain recombines TRBV4-1 with TRBJ2-5; 12 bases match TRBD1. CDR1 is MGHRA, CDR2 YSYEKL, per germline. This CDR3 contains 13 residues. V lost 4 bases and J lost 6; bases outside the gene matches: 0. This CDR3 is CASSRDRGQTQYF. The CDR3 nucleotides read TGCGCCAGCAGCCGGGACAGGGGGCAGACCCAGTACTTC.

For this clone: Other DNA sequences in this sample translate to the same CDR3. This sequence joins TRBV5-1 and TRBJ2-7; D is undetermined. The CDR3 runs 13 residues. Trimming took off 0 bases at V and 1 base at J, with 5 bases between the two ends. The germline CDR1 and CDR2 sequences are SGHRS and YFSETQ. The CDR3 nucleotides read TGCGCCAGCAGCTTGGCCTTATCCTACGAGCAGTACTTC. Its protein is CASSLALSYEQYF.

This clone has only one observation. Here the CDR3 reads CASSLRGSNQPQHF. DNA of the CDR3: TGTGCCAGCAGTCTAAGAGGGTCGAATCAGCCCCAGCATTTT. This chain links TRBV27 with TRBJ1-5, with unresolved D. Per the germline V gene, CDR1 is MNHEY and CDR2 is SMNVEV (reference sequence). Trimming took off 5 bases at V and 4 bases at J, with 12 bases between the two ends. CDR3 length equals 14 residues.

This sequence joins TRBV5-8 and TRBJ1-5; 7 nucleotides line up with TRBD1. The CDR3 loop spans 15 amino acids. V shed 2 bases, J shed 4 bases, and the junction held 6 bases outside the gene matches. The germline CDR1 and CDR2 sequences are SGHTS and YDEGEE. The CDR3 region is CASSLGTALNQPQHF. The CDR3 bases are TGTGCCAGCAGCTTAGGGACAGCATTAAATCAGCCCCAGCATTTT.

The rearrangement uses TRBV27 and TRBJ2-1, with TRBD2 matching over 8 bases. Germline lookup yields CDR1 MNHEY and CDR2 SMNVEV (reference sequence). The CDR3 is made up of 15 amino acids. V was pared by 3 bases and J by 6 bases, with 7 bases of the junction left unmatched. CDR3 DNA: TGTGCCAGCAGTTTCACTAGCGGTCCTTTCAATGAGCAGTTCTTC. Translation gives CASSFTSGPFNEQFF.